Listed here is a single T cell receptor (beta chain). This clonotype has at least ten counts. The clone's antigen remains unknown. No much larger clonotype is one base removed from it; base qualities were not supplied. Healthy controls were blood bank volunteers in Maryland, USA. For the unsorted PBMC libraries, 2 million PBMCs were stored in RNAlater at -80 degrees C until RNA extraction and were used to generate the libraries. PBMCs were separated from peripheral blood using Ficoll-Hypaque density gradient centrifugation and then cryopreserved in liquid nitrogen. cDNA synthesis used template-switch 5'RACE with a primer carrying a 10-nucleotide random unique molecular identifier tagging each TCR transcript. Each sequencing run produced over 180 million TCR-beta sequences covering 15-18 subjects. The RNeasy kit was used to extract total RNA. Using the KAPA Real-time Library Amplification kit, TCR-beta VDJ regions were amplified with primers for the TCR constant region and the 5'RACE anchor. Sample indexes and Illumina adaptors were added in a first PCR, and a second PCR then increased library yield. After Ampure bead purification, the roughly 650 bp TCR product was size-selected on a 2% E-gel SizeSelection system. Before pooling, library quality was checked on a Bioanalyzer, concentration was measured with Qubit, and libraries were quantified with the Kapa Library Quantification kit. Paired-end 2 x 150 bp sequencing of the libraries was performed on an Illumina HiSeq 2500. To increase sequence diversity, roughly 24-32% phiX was spiked into each library pool. As for the original processing: Quality-filtered reads were processed with the UMI-based MiGEC pipeline, and over 90% of raw TCR sequences were removed by the MiGEC pipeline during error correction. IMGT germline references were used for aligning VDJ genes, and each clonotype was defined as a unique CDR3 amino acid sequence together with its V-J genes. Clonal expansion, Shannon diversity and CDR3 relatedness were evaluated with VDJtools (CalcPairwiseDistances, ClusterSamples), while phylogenetic trees were built in CLCbio workbench. A clone was classed as expanded if it had 8 or more unique UMIs, a cutoff based on coefficient-of-variation modelling across technical triplicates. TCRdb reprocessing: public reads trimmed at Q25 with fastp, clones called with MiXCR, in-frame beta chains kept. Rows matching on CDR3 protein sequence are summarized as one entry with the most common DNA and genes. These V and J calls derive from TCRdb rather than the authors' analysis. Recorded for this sample are tens of thousands of distinct CDR3 sequences; approximately 10% of them occurred a single time. The top ten constitute 1.5% to 2% of the sample.

This record comes from a study of neurological immune-mediated disorders (dated by TCRdb to about 2019). Study-level background: Using UMI-based sequencing, the study compared peripheral blood TCR-beta repertoires from patients with HTLV-I-associated myelopathy (HAM/TSP), patients with multiple sclerosis, and healthy controls. The 95 to 120 TCR-beta libraries included longitudinal samples, technical triplicates and paired sorted CD4+ and CD8+ T-cell subsets alongside PBMC samples. The cohort was made up of about 66 subjects, consisting of about 15 HAM/TSP patients, some 34 multiple sclerosis patients and about 20 healthy controls. Beyond this particular receptor, the publication reports: The highest TCR clonal expansion was observed in HAM/TSP patients, whereas the lowest was observed in MS patients, even when compared with healthy controls. No identical CDR3 amino acid sequences were shared among expanded clones across subjects, suggesting private TCR-beta repertoires in all groups.

CDR1 SGHKS and CDR2 YYEKEE were looked up in the germline V gene (reference sequence). V lost 3 bases and J lost 3 bases, and the count of bases not matched to a germline gene is 5. Its CDR3 holds 15 amino acids, cysteine through phenylalanine. The CDR3 DNA has 45 bases and is translated from base 1. The source is a man in his fifties or sixties in good health. The V and J segments used are TRBV5-5 and TRBJ1-5; 8 bases in between match TRBD1. Material: PBMCs. The DNA reads as follows: TGTGCCAGCAGCTCGACAGGGGCCTTCAATCAGCCCCAGCATTTT. This is translated as CASSSTGAFNQPQHF.